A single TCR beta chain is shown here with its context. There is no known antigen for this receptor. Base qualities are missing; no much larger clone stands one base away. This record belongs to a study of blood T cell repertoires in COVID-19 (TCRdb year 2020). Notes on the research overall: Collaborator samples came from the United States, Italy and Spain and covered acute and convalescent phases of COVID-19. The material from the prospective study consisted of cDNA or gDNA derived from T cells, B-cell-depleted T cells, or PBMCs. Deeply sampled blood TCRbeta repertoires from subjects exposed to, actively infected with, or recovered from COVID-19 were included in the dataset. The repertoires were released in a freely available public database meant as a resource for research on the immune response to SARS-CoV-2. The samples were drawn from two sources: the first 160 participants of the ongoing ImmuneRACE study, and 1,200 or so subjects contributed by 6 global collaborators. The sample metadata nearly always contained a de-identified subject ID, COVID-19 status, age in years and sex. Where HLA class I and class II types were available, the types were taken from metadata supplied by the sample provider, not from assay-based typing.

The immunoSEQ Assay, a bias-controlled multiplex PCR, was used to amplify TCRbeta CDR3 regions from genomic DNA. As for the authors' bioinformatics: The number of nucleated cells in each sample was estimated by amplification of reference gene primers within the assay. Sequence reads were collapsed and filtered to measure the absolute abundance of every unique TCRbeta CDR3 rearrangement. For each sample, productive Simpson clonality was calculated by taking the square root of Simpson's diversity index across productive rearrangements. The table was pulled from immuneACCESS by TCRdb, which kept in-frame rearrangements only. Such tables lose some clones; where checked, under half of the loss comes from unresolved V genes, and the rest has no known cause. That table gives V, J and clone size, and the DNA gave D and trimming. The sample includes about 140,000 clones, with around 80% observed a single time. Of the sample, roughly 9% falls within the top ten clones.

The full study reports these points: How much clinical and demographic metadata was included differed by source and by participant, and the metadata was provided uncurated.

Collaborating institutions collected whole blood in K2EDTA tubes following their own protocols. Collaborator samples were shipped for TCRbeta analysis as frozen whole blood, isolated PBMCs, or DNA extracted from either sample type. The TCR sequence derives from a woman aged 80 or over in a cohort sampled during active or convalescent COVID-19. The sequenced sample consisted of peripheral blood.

The encoded CDR3 is CASSLPTSGGQNIQYF. The DNA sequence reads TGTGCCAGCAGCCTTCCCACTAGCGGGGGACAAAACATTCAGTACTTC. Recombination joined TRBV6-2 or TRBV6-3 with TRBJ2-4; 11 bases in the middle match TRBD2. The CDR3 has 16 amino acids, counting the end cysteine and phenylalanine. The sequence is cut down to CDR3 DNA, 48 bases in frame from base 1. Trimming takes 6 bases off V and 5 bases off J; junction bases not matched to a gene: 9. Via the germline V gene, CDR1 is MNHEY and CDR2 SVGEGT.